This T cell receptor beta chain appears in the sequencing data of a study of OX40 agonist ivuxolimab in advanced cancers. Whole-study context: The study gave patients intravenous ivuxolimab at 0.01 to 10 mg/kg every 2 weeks. The study's findings and limits: The 0.1-3.0 mg/kg partial responders had among the lowest clonal expansion. Clonal expansion was seen in CD4+ and CD8+ blood T cells by week 6 at 0.1 to 3.0 mg/kg.

The V end was cut by 2 bases, the J end by 8 bases, with 10 bases between. From germline, CDR1 is KGHSH and CDR2 LQKENI. This CDR3 region has 13 residues. Blood specimens came from baseline, cycle 4 day 1, and cycle 7 day 1. Points on this clone: Its specificity is unknown.

TCRdb's copy holds only in-frame clones and misses some; the assay was immunoSEQ multiplex PCR. The table records 90,000 to 100,000 clones, less than 90% of them present only once. This clonotype originated in an adult with an advanced solid tumor such as melanoma, head and neck, liver or kidney cancer. The chain joins TRBV18 to TRBJ1-3; D remains unclear. The sequencing used CD4+ or CD8+ T cells sorted from blood, collected in a trial of the OX40 agonist ivuxolimab. The CDR3, as DNA: TGTGCCAGCTCACCAGCCCTCGGGGACACCATATATTTT. Translated: CASSPALGDTIYF.